This T cell receptor (beta chain) was obtained from a study of T-cell reconstitution after alpha-beta-depleted transplantation in children. Study conclusions and caveats: Certain patients had high TCRbeta diversity at day 60, and it came from recipient T cells and thymic progenitors that survived. Alpha-beta T cells about two months after transplant reportedly derived from several hundred expanded graft clones. After one year, T-cell counts and TCRbeta diversity mostly came from new T cells.

V lost 3 bases, J lost 10 bases, and 10 bases lay in between. Per germline, CDR1 MGHDK and CDR2 SYGVNS. This CDR3 has 12 residues. Preparing the TCRbeta library involved the use of unique molecular identifiers. MiXCR, applied by TCRdb to the PCR reads, yields one record per CDR3 protein. In the table there are around 300,000 distinct CDR3 sequences, 11% of which are singletons. This clonotype occurred many times. Its target is unknown. The TCR originated in a male patient aged 2 to 9 who had a stem cell transplant for chronic granulomatous disease, so the T cells may come from the graft donor. This sample comprised peripheral blood, obtained 180 days after TCRalphabeta/CD19-depleted stem cell transplant. The V call is TRBV25-1, the J call TRBJ2-4; no clear D gene. The CDR3 region has the DNA TGTGCCAGCAGTGAGCAGGCGCATATTCAGTACTTC. Its protein product is CASSEQAHIQYF.